One and the same sample provided the 24 T cell receptor beta chains below, sequenced in a study of OX40 agonist ivuxolimab in advanced cancers. TCRdb's copy holds only in-frame clones and misses some; the assay was immunoSEQ multiplex PCR. The repertoire holds tens of thousands of clones, roughly 72% seen once, with about a fifth in the top ten. The source material was CD4+ or CD8+ T cells sorted from blood, sampled in a trial of the OX40 agonist ivuxolimab. These TCRs come from an adult with an advanced solid tumor such as melanoma, head and neck, liver or kidney cancer.

The chain joins TRBV7-9 to TRBJ2-3; the D is unclear. Trimming left V 4 bases short and J 4 bases short, with 6 bases between. The germline gives CDR1 SEHNR, CDR2 FQNEAQ (reference sequence). The CDR3 runs 12 residues. CDR3 sequence: CASSSGPDTQYF. In DNA form, the CDR3 reads TGTGCCAGCAGCTCCGGCCCAGATACGCAGTATTTT.

This clone was recorded once. The chain is built from TRBV7-9 and TRBJ2-7; D uncertain. V lost 5 bases and J 3 bases, leaving 20 bases between the germline ends. The CDR3 totals 16 residues. The germline gives CDR1 SEHNR, CDR2 FQNEAQ (reference sequence). CDR3 amino acids: CASSPDRSEPGYEQYF. The CDR3 DNA reads as TGTGCCAGCAGCCCCGATCGGAGCGAACCTGGCTACGAGCAGTACTTC.

V gene TRBV7-9 combines with J gene TRBJ2-1; D possibly corresponds to TRBD2 (6 bases). CDR3 size: 15 residues. Trimming shortened V by 3 bases and J by 6 bases, and 15 bases separated the two germline ends. Germline lookup yields CDR1 SEHNR and CDR2 FQNEAQ (reference sequence). This CDR3 reads CASSLGRTNFNEQFF. As DNA, the CDR3 is TGTGCCAGCAGCTTGGGGAGGACGAACTTCAATGAGCAGTTCTTC.

The chain joins TRBV19 to TRBJ1-1; D not certain. CDR1 and CDR2 (germline): LNHDA, SQIVND (reference sequence). V was clipped by 2 bases and J by 7 bases, with 8 bases between them. The CDR3 totals 12 residues. The CDR3 bases are TGTGCCAGTAGTATAAGGAACCTTGAAGCTTTCTTT. This translates into CASSIRNLEAFF.

The chain uses TRBV7-2 and TRBJ2-1; D may be TRBD2 (5 bases). V lost 3 bases to trimming and J lost 6 bases, with 12 bases between them. This CDR3 is 14 amino acids long. The germline CDR1 and CDR2 sequences are SGHTA and FQGNSA. The CDR3 sequence: CASSFEPGGNEQFF. The CDR3 DNA sequence: TGTGCCAGCAGCTTTGAGCCAGGAGGCAATGAGCAGTTCTTC.

The rearrangement uses TRBV5-5 and TRBJ1-5; D is uncertain. The CDR3 is made up of 14 amino acids. Germline V gene sequence: CDR1 SGHKS, CDR2 YYEKEE (reference sequence). Trimming removed 2 bases at V and 3 bases at J, with 9 bases between. CDR3 DNA: TGTGCCAGCAGCTTCGTGGAGCCCAATCAGCCCCAGCATTTT. Its protein product is CASSFVEPNQPQHF.

V usage is TRBV11-3 and J usage is TRBJ2-1; 7 nucleotides match TRBD2. Trimming removed 3 bases from V and 0 bases from J; junction bases left unmatched: 5. Germline loops: CDR1 SGHNT, CDR2 YENEEA. This CDR3 comprises 16 residues. CDR3 region: CASSFLAVSSYNEQFF. The CDR3 DNA sequence: TGTGCCAGCAGCTTCCTAGCGGTTAGCTCCTACAATGAGCAGTTCTTC.

The chain has TRBV28 and TRBJ2-5; D gene unclear. CDR3 length: 12 amino acids. Trimming shortened V by 7 bases and J by 5 bases, and 11 bases separated the two germline ends. The V gene's germline CDR1 is MDHEN and CDR2 SYDVKM. Written as DNA, the CDR3 is TGTGCCAGCAACCCGGGTGGGGAGACCCAGTACTTC. It translates to CASNPGGETQYF. Complete variable domain (other parts from reference TRBV28 and TRBJ2-5): DVKVTQSSRYLVKRTGEKVFLECVQDMDHENMFWYRQDPGLGLRLIYFSYDVKMKEKGDIPEGYSVSREKKERFSLILESASTNQTSMYLCASNPGGETQYFGPGTRLLVL.

This chain connects TRBV18 to TRBJ2-2, with D possibly TRBD1 on 6 matching bases. Germline V gene data show CDR1 as KGHSH and CDR2 as LQKENI. Deletions cut 6 bases from V and 6 bases from J, with 23 bases between. The CDR3 spans 17 residues. Here the CDR3 DNA reads TGTGCCAGCTCCCACACCTACAGGGTTGAAGGACCCGGGGAGCTGTTTTTT. Translated: CASSHTYRVEGPGELFF.

The CDR3 sequence: CASSPTPSSNQPQHF. The CDR3 region has the DNA TGTGCCAGCAGCCCCACGCCGAGTAGCAATCAGCCCCAGCATTTT. The chain links TRBV11-2 to TRBJ1-5; D gene ambiguous. CDR1 SGHAT and CDR2 FQNNGV come from the germline V gene. The CDR3 runs to 15 residues. V was pared by 5 bases and J by 0 bases, with 11 bases between.

This sequence joins TRBV7-9 and TRBJ1-1; unclear D gene. The CDR3 consists of 15 residues. CDR1 SEHNR and CDR2 FQNEAQ come from the germline V gene (reference sequence). Trimming removed 5 bases from V and 1 base from J, with 14 bases in between. CDR3: CASSPPRTTNTEAFF. The CDR3 DNA reads TGTGCCAGCAGCCCCCCCCGGACTACGAACACTGAAGCTTTCTTT.

The chain has TRBV6-6 and TRBJ2-3; D might be TRBD2 (5 bases). Trimming took 5 bases from V and 11 from J, leaving 8 bases between them. Germline V gene lookup returns CDR1 MNHNY and CDR2 SVGAGI (reference sequence). The CDR3 is 10 amino acids. This chain's CDR3 is CASSHRGQYF. CDR3 bases: TGTGCCAGCAGTCACCGGGGGCAGTATTTT.

This sequence joins TRBV6-5 and TRBJ1-1, with TRBD1 matching over 7 bases. V was pared by 5 bases and J by 5 bases, with 5 bases of the junction left unmatched. Germline lookup yields CDR1 MNHEY and CDR2 SVGAGI. The CDR3 runs to 13 residues. The CDR3 DNA is TGTGCCAGCAGTAGACAGGGCCTTACTGAAGCTTTCTTT. Protein product: CASSRQGLTEAFF.

The CDR3 region has the DNA TGTGCCAGCAGCGGAGGGGCCTTTAATTCACCCCTCCACTTT. It yields the protein CASSGGAFNSPLHF. V gene TRBV9 combines with J gene TRBJ1-6, with D maybe TRBD1 (5 bases). The CDR3 consists of 14 residues. Per germline, CDR1 SGDLS and CDR2 YYNGEE. Trimming left V 3 bases short and J 6 bases short, with 10 bases between.

The V and J genes are TRBV5-6 and TRBJ2-5, with 11 bases that match TRBD1. Germline CDR1 SGHDT, CDR2 YYEEEE. CDR3 length: 14 amino acids. Trimming removed 2 bases from V and 6 bases from J; junction bases left unmatched: 3. For the CDR3, the DNA is TGTGCCAGCAGCTTAGGACAGGGGGCACAGACCCAGTACTTC. As protein: CASSLGQGAQTQYF.

The J gene is TRBJ2-7, the V gene TRBV7-3; D call uncertain. The CDR3 is 16 amino acids. Germline V lookup: CDR1 SGHTA, CDR2 FQGTGA. Deletions cut 5 bases from V and 6 bases from J, with 23 bases between. The CDR3 reads CASSPPPEENVREQYF. DNA of the CDR3: TGTGCCAGCAGCCCCCCCCCAGAAGAGAACGTTCGCGAGCAGTACTTC.

CDR3: CASSLGNTIYF. The DNA for the CDR3 is TGTGCCAGCAGCCTAGGAAACACCATATATTTT. The V gene is TRBV11-3, the J gene TRBJ1-3; D ambiguous. The CDR3 totals 11 residues. CDR1 and CDR2 (germline): SGHNT, YENEEA. V was pared by 5 bases and J by 4 bases, with 3 bases between.

J is TRBJ2-2 and V is TRBV2; no reliable D call. The germline CDR1 and CDR2 sequences are SNHLY and FYNNEI. V was trimmed by 2 bases and J by 5 bases, leaving 12 bases between them. The CDR3 runs to 15 residues. The CDR3 nucleotides read TGTGCCAGCAGTGAAAACAGACAACCTACCGGGGAGCTGTTTTTT. It specifies CASSENRQPTGELFF.

The V and J genes are TRBV6-5 and TRBJ1-4, with 7 positions matching TRBD1. The J segment lost 2 bases and the V segment lost 5 bases, leaving 5 bases of the junction unmatched. The germline CDR1 and CDR2 sequences are MNHEY and SVGAGI. This CDR3 has 15 residues. CDR3 sequence: CASSKGTATNEKLFF. The CDR3 DNA follows: TGTGCCAGCAGTAAGGGGACAGCCACTAATGAAAAACTGTTTTTT.

Comment on this clone: At one end the junction does not follow the germline gene, possibly because of a read error. The sample contains more than one DNA sequence encoding this CDR3. This chain uses TRBV7-9 with TRBJ2-7; TRBD1 is a possible D gene (5 bases). The germline CDR1 and CDR2 sequences are SEHNR and FQNEAQ (reference sequence). This CDR3 region has 14 residues. The CDR3 is CASSLLDQGYEQYF. The CDR3 DNA is TGCGCCAGCAGCTTATTGGACCAGGGCTACGAGCAGTACTTC.

This clone is medium-sized in the sample. The chain employs TRBV5-1 and TRBJ2-7; D ambiguous. Germline V gives CDR1 SGHRS, CDR2 YFSETQ. Trimming pared 6 bases from V and 0 bases from J, leaving 16 bases between. This CDR3 is 15 amino acids long. Here the CDR3 reads CASTIDTRSSYEQYF. CDR3 DNA: TGCGCCAGCACCATAGACACCAGGAGCTCCTACGAGCAGTACTTC.

V and J are TRBV5-3 and TRBJ2-2; possible D gene TRBD1, 5 bases. TRBV5-3 falls under the ORF class, with uncertain function. V lost 4 bases and J 2 bases, leaving 24 bases between the germline ends. The CDR3 is made up of 19 amino acids. CDR3 bases: TGTGCCAGAAGCCCAGCTCGGCCTTACAGGCCCGAAAACACCGGGGAGCTGTTTTTT. Translating gives CARSPARPYRPENTGELFF.

This clone came up once. This chain joins TRBV6-1 and TRBJ2-1; D may correspond to TRBD1 or TRBD2 (6 bases each). CDR1 is MNHNS, CDR2 SASEGT, per germline. The CDR3 runs to 15 residues. V dropped 6 bases and J dropped 5 bases, with 17 bases sitting between them. Here the CDR3 DNA reads TGTGCCAGCAGCCCGGGGGCCGCTAGCAACAATGAGCAGTTCTTC. Its protein is CASSPGAASNNEQFF.

The V gene is TRBV19, the J gene TRBJ2-2, with 10 bases aligning to TRBD1. CDR1 and CDR2 (germline): LNHDA, SQIVND (reference sequence). Trimming cost V 7 bases and J 6 bases; bases outside gene matches: 2. CDR3 length: 13 residues. CDR3 sequence (DNA): TGTGCCAGTAAGGACAGGGGGTCCGGGGAGCTGTTTTTT. Protein: CASKDRGSGELFF. Looking up the rest from reference TRBV19 and TRBJ2-2 gives the full variable domain: DGGITQSPKYLFRKEGQNVTLSCEQNLNHDAMYWYRQDPGQGLRLIYYSQIVNDFQKGDIAEGYSVSREKKESFPLTVTSAQKNPTAFYLCASKDRGSGELFFGEGSRLTVL.